Listed here are 26 T cell receptor beta chains from one sample, sequenced in a study of tumor and adjacent non-tumor tissue in lung cancer. This sample's RNA came from whole unsorted tissue. More than 3 cm separated this lung sample from the edge of the tumor. The library came from three nested PCR rounds adapted from ARM-PCR protocols. TCRdb used MiXCR to reprocess the multiplex PCR reads, holding one entry per CDR3 protein. The sample records some 95,000 distinct CDR3 sequences, roughly 78% being singletons. Sequencing was performed on distant non-tumor lung tissue. These receptors all stem from a man in his sixties with small cell lung cancer.

The chain has TRBV11-2 and TRBJ1-1; the D is unclear. V shed 7 bases and J shed 7 bases, with 16 bases lying between them. There are 13 residues in the CDR3. Germline-derived CDR1 and CDR2 are SGHAT and FQNNGV. The CDR3 region is CASIPRSELEAFF. CDR3 sequence (DNA): TGTGCCAGCATCCCTCGAAGTGAGCTTGAAGCTTTCTTT.

For this clonotype: At one of its ends the junction is not consistent with the germline gene, which may arise from a read error. The chain links TRBV11-1 to TRBJ2-1; 9 bases align to TRBD2. CDR3 length equals 14 residues. Germline CDR1 SGHAT, CDR2 FQDESV (reference sequence). The CDR3 nucleotides read TGTACCAGCAGCATGCGGGAGGGCCTCAATGAGCAGTTCTTC. Its protein is CTSSMREGLNEQFF.

With regard to this clonotype: Mismatch with germline at one junction end may stem from a read error. This CDR3 is CASNIPRGAKQYF. The CDR3 coding sequence is TGTGCCAGCAATATACCACGTGGGGCCAAGCAGTATTTC. The chain uses TRBV6-1 and TRBJ2-7; D possibly corresponds to TRBD1 (5 bases). Per germline, CDR1 MNHNS and CDR2 SASEGT. CDR3 length: 13 amino acids.

Notes on this clonotype: Here the CDR3 omits its conserved ending phenylalanine or tryptophan, so a read error is the likely source. The J gene is TRBJ1-5, the V gene TRBV10-3, with D tentatively TRBD1 (5 bases). The germline V and J ends were trimmed by 6 bases and 5 bases, with 8 bases remaining between them. The V gene's germline CDR1 is ENHRY and CDR2 SYGVKD. The CDR3 contains 12 residues. The DNA of the CDR3 is TGTGCCATCAGCATAGGGGATCAGCCCCAGCATTCT. Amino acids: CAISIGDQPQHS.

With respect to this clonotype: In this CDR3 the conserved last residue, phenylalanine or tryptophan, is missing, so a read error is likely. No DNA is shown, since the ends of the CDR3 on it are uncertain; the CDR3 is the one TCRdb lists. The chain recombines TRBV6-2 or TRBV6-3 with TRBJ2-3. The CDR3 is made up of 13 amino acids, end residues included. The V gene's germline CDR1 is MNHEY and CDR2 SVGEGT. CDR3 sequence: CASSDSRHGKEYS.

In regard to this clonotype: One base away lies a much larger clone, so this may be a sequencing read error. This chain joins TRBV20-1 and TRBJ1-4; D unresolved. The length of the CDR3 is 12 residues. Germline loops: CDR1 DFQATT, CDR2 SNEGSKA (reference sequence). Written as DNA, the CDR3 is TGCAGTGTTAGAGCAACTAATGAAAAACTGTTTTTT. Translating it yields CSVRATNEKLFF.

The V gene is TRBV29-1, the J gene TRBJ2-2; weak D call: TRBD2 (6 bases). Per the germline V gene, CDR1 is SQVTM and CDR2 is ANQGSEA. The V end lost 4 bases, the J end lost 0 bases, and 12 bases lay between the germline ends. The CDR3 is 15 amino acids. CDR3 nucleotide sequence: TGCAGCGTTGTGACGGGAGCCCCGAACACCGGGGAGCTGTTTTTT. Amino acids: CSVVTGAPNTGELFF.

The V call is TRBV10-2, the J call TRBJ2-2, with a tentative D call TRBD2 (6 bases). V shed 5 bases and J shed 2 bases, with 12 bases lying between them. From germline, CDR1 is WSHSY and CDR2 SAAADI. CDR3 size: 15 residues. In DNA, the CDR3 is TGCGCCAGCAGTCCGGGACTTACAAACACCGGGGAGCTGTTTTTT. Its protein is CASSPGLTNTGELFF.

The genes are TRBV20-1 and TRBJ2-1; 14 bases are shared with TRBD2. From germline, CDR1 is DFQATT and CDR2 SNEGSKA (reference sequence). The CDR3 is 14 residues long. The CDR3 region has the DNA TGCAGCGCTGTTGGGACTAGCGGGAGAGATGAGCAGTTCTTC. This codes for CSAVGTSGRDEQFF.

To note about this clonotype: The junction differs from germline at one of its ends, possibly a read error. The genes are TRBV29-1 and TRBJ2-1, with TRBD2 matching over 13 bases. Germline V gene lookup returns CDR1 SQVTM and CDR2 ANQGSEA. CDR3 length: 13 residues. The CDR3 bases are TGCAGCGCATCGGGACTAGCGGGACTAGAGCAGTCCTTC. Its translation: CSASGLAGLEQSF.

About this clonotype: Relative to the germline gene, one junction end is altered; a read error may explain this. The genes are TRBV12-3 or TRBV12-4 and TRBJ1-1; D is uncertain. This CDR3 region has 11 residues. The CDR3 bases are TGTGTCAGCAGTTCCGTCCTCGAAGCTTTCTTT. Its protein product is CVSSSVLEAFF.

This clonotype was found a few times. A much larger clone lies one base from this, so it may be a read error. The chain carries TRBV7-9 and TRBJ2-3, with D perhaps given as TRBD1 or TRBD2 (6 bases each). Germline values: CDR1 SEHNR, CDR2 FQNEAQ (reference sequence). The CDR3 is 13 amino acids. The CDR3 region is CANSLADSHTQYF. The CDR3 DNA reads TGTGCCAACAGCTTAGCGGACAGTCATACGCAGTATTTT.

V and J are TRBV4-1 and TRBJ2-7; the D gene could be TRBD1 or TRBD2 (5 bases each). The CDR3 is made up of 18 amino acids. Trimming took off 5 bases at V and 2 bases at J, with 25 bases between the two ends. In germline, CDR1 is MGHRA, CDR2 YSYEKL. CDR3 protein: CASSGRDRRSNSTYEQYV. DNA for the CDR3: TGCGCCAGCAGCGGCCGGGACCGTCGGTCGAACTCTACCTACGAGCAGTACGTC.

Of note for this clonotype: One end of the junction is discordant with germline, which a read error may explain. The rearrangement joins TRBV20-1 to TRBJ2-1; 9 bases fit TRBD2. The germline V gene has CDR1 DFQATT and CDR2 SNEGSKA (reference sequence). The CDR3 spans 13 residues. CDR3 nucleotides: TGCAGTGCTAAGACTAGCGGACACAATGATAAGTTCTTT. It is translated as CSAKTSGHNDKFF.

This clonotype was counted between two and nine times. One junction end does not reproduce the germline sequence, and a read error may be involved. This rearrangement joins TRBV4-2 to TRBJ2-1, with 7 bases that match TRBD2. Germline V lookup: CDR1 LGHNA, CDR2 YNFKEQ. The CDR3 covers 16 residues. The CDR3 coding sequence is TGTGCCAGTAGCCTAGTCAGCGGGAAAGGGGTCGATGAGCAGTTCTTC. Residues: CASSLVSGKGVDEQFF.

Turning to this clonotype: A clone one base away is much larger, so this may be a read error. V and J are TRBV5-5 and TRBJ2-1; perhaps TRBD1 as D (5 bases). Germline V gene lookup returns CDR1 SGHKS and CDR2 YYEKEE (reference sequence). The germline V and J ends were trimmed by 2 bases and 8 bases, with 23 bases remaining between them. The length of the CDR3 is 17 residues. This chain's CDR3 is CASSLLGWQGAYDEQFF. The CDR3, as DNA: TGTGCCAGCAGCTTATTGGGCTGGCAGGGCGCATACGATGAGCAGTTCTTC. The whole variable domain, remainder taken from reference TRBV5-5 and TRBJ2-1, is DAGVTQSPTHLIKTRGQQVTLRCSPISGHKSVSWYQQVLGQGPQFIFQYYEKEERGRGNFPDRFSARQFPNYSSELNVNALLLGDSALYLCASSLLGWQGAYDEQFFGPGTRLTVL.

Worth noting for this clonotype: Possible read error: a much larger clone is one base away. This rearrangement joins TRBV20-1 to TRBJ2-7; D possibly matches TRBD1 or TRBD2 (6 bases each). V was trimmed by 4 bases and J by 3 bases, leaving 16 bases between them. Germline V gives CDR1 DFQATT, CDR2 SNEGSKA (reference sequence). The CDR3 has 14 amino acids. The CDR3 sequence: CSAIRGGNLYEQYF. The CDR3 nucleotides read TGCAGTGCTATAAGAGGGGGGAACCTCTACGAGCAGTACTTC.

As regards this clonotype: An end of the junction differs from the germline gene, which may be a read error. CDR3 in DNA: TGCAGCGTGGGCGACAGGGAGGGGAACACCGGGGAGTTGTTTTTT. Protein: CSVGDREGNTGELFF. The V gene is TRBV29-1, the J gene TRBJ2-2, with D perhaps TRBD1 or TRBD2 (7 bases each). The germline CDR1 and CDR2 sequences are SQVTM and ANQGSEA. The CDR3 runs to 15 residues.

With respect to this clonotype: Sequence at one end of the junction differs from germline and may be a read error. The chain uses TRBV4-1 and TRBJ2-2; 7 positions match TRBD1. CDR1 is MGHRA and CDR2 is YSYEKL in the germline V gene. This CDR3 is 15 amino acids long. CDR3 protein: CASISKGAYTGELFF. Written as DNA, the CDR3 is TGCGCTAGCATCAGCAAGGGGGCCTATACCGGGGAGCTGTTTTTT.

Remarks on this clonotype: A junction end diverges from the germline sequence, so it may reflect a read error. The CDR3 coding sequence is TGTGCCATCAGTGAGGGGCAGCCAGAAACCCAGTATTTC. Its translation: CAISEGQPETQYF. The rearrangement uses TRBV10-3 and TRBJ2-5, with D unclear. CDR1 ENHRY and CDR2 SYGVKD come from the germline V gene. The CDR3 sequence is 13 residues long.

This chain connects TRBV24-1 to TRBJ1-1; TRBD1 might be the D (5 bases). The V and J ends lost 6 bases and 8 bases respectively, with 12 bases between them. In germline, CDR1 is KGHDR, CDR2 SFDVKD. The CDR3 runs 12 residues. CDR3 DNA: TGTGCCACCAGTCGACCGGGGACCGAAGCTTTCTTT. Protein product: CATSRPGTEAFF.

The V gene is TRBV6-5, the J gene TRBJ2-1, with D perhaps being TRBD1 or TRBD2 (5 bases each). CDR1 and CDR2 from the germline V gene are MNHEY and SVGAGI. The CDR3 is 15 amino acids. This CDR3 reads CTSSYSGGVGIEQFF. The CDR3 nucleotides read TGTACAAGCAGTTATTCTGGGGGAGTGGGTATCGAGCAGTTCTTC.

Comment on this clonotype: As the CDR3 is not closed by the conserved phenylalanine or tryptophan, this likely results from a read error. J is TRBJ2-1 and V is TRBV5-6, with no clear D. Germline V gene sequence: CDR1 SGHDT, CDR2 YYEEEE. The CDR3 length is 12 residues. The CDR3 nucleotides are TGTACCAGCAGCTTGCTCAGTGGGAAGCAGTTCCTC. Translated: CTSSLLSGKQFL.

Regarding this clonotype: The CDR3 ends on some other residue instead of the conserved phenylalanine or tryptophan, so this is likely a read error. This chain links TRBV30 with TRBJ2-1; D gene ambiguous. Germline CDR1 reads GTSNPN; CDR2 reads SVGIG (reference sequence). The CDR3 has 13 residues. CDR3 loop: CAWSVLITAEQFL. The DNA of the CDR3 is TGTGCATGGAGTGTACTGATTACGGCTGAGCAGTTCCTC.

This chain joins TRBV24-1 and TRBJ2-2; 9 positions match TRBD2. Germline V CDR1 and CDR2: KGHDR, SFDVKD. This CDR3 contains 17 residues. The J segment lost 1 base and the V segment lost 2 bases, leaving 4 bases of the junction unmatched. CDR3 amino acids: CATSDSRTSENTGELFF. The CDR3 nucleotides read TGTGCCACCAGTGATTCCAGGACTAGCGAGAACACCGGGGAGCTGTTTTTT.

This chain connects TRBV12-3 or TRBV12-4 to TRBJ2-1, with TRBD1 matching over 7 bases. The CDR3 sequence is 14 residues long. Losses at the gene ends were 4 bases for V and 9 bases for J; bases not matched to a gene: 9. CDR3 amino acids: CASSSGTDDIEQFF. CDR3 nucleotides: TGTGCCAGCAGTTCCGGGACAGATGACATTGAGCAGTTCTTC.